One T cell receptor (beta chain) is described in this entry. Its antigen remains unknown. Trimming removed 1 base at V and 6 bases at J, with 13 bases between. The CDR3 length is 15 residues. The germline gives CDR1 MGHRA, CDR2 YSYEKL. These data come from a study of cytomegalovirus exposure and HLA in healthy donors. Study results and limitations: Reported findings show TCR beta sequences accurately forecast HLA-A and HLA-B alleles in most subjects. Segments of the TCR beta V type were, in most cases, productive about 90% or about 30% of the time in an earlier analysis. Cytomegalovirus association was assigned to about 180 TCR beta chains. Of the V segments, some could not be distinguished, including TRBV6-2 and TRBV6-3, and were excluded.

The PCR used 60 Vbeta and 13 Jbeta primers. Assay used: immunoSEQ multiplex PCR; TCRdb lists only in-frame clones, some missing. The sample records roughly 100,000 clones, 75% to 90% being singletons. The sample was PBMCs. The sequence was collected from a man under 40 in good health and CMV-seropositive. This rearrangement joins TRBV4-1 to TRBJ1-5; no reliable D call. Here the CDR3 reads CASSQGSFAGQPQHF. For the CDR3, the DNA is TGCGCCAGCAGCCAAGGGAGTTTCGCGGGTCAGCCCCAGCATTTT.